These 7 T cell receptor beta chains originate from one sample sequenced in a study of blood T cells in healthy people across ages (dated by TCRdb to between 2014 and 2017). The protocol used for the library was 5' RACE. The sample was run on an Illumina HiSeq 2500. A second PCR of roughly 7 to 11 cycles was run with a J-beta primer mix and a sample-barcoded 5' primer. Clones were called with MiXCR by TCRdb after fastp trimmed the public reads at Q25, and only in-frame beta chains were retained. For every CDR3 protein sequence, its rows merge into one entry that carries the most common genes and DNA. The sample yields about 680,000 distinct CDR3 sequences; 45% to 50% were counted once. The ten largest clones add up to roughly 30% of the sample. The material sequenced was blood. Receptors were obtained from a woman aged 60 to 75 in good health.

The chain is built from TRBV7-3 and TRBJ2-5; tentative D call: TRBD1 (5 bases). This CDR3 is built from 15 residues. Germline loops: CDR1 SGHTA, CDR2 FQGTGA. V shed 1 base and J shed 5 bases, with 14 bases lying between them. The CDR3 loop is CASSLNPGLKETQYF. The CDR3 DNA follows: TGTGCCAGCAGCTTAAATCCAGGGCTAAAGGAGACCCAGTACTTC.

As for this clonotype: One end of the junction is discordant with germline, which a read error may explain. The rearrangement links TRBV7-2 to TRBJ2-5; 7 nucleotides align to TRBD1. The CDR3 covers 15 residues. Germline CDR1 and CDR2: SGHTA and FQGNSA. CDR3 DNA sequence: TGTGCCAGCAGCGGCCGGGACAGCCCCCAAGAGACTCAGTACTTC. It is translated as CASSGRDSPQETQYF.

The chain is built from TRBV28 and TRBJ1-1; the match to TRBD1 covers 7 bases. The CDR3 has 17 residues. Germline CDR1 MDHEN, CDR2 SYDVKM. V lost 0 bases and J lost 1; bases outside the gene matches: 8. In DNA, the CDR3 is TGTGCCAGCAGTTTATGGGCCAGGGGGTTAGCGAACACTGAAGCTTTCTTT. The encoded protein is CASSLWARGLANTEAFF.

As regards this clonotype: Compared with germline, one end of the junction differs, possibly owing to a read error. V and J are TRBV6-2 or TRBV6-3 and TRBJ2-7; possibly TRBD1 for D (7 bases). Per germline, CDR1 MNHEY and CDR2 SVGEGT. The CDR3 length is 14 residues. CDR3 in amino acids: CAGSPGGGSYEQYF. CDR3 DNA sequence: TGTGCCGGCAGTCCAGGGGGAGGCTCCTACGAGCAGTACTTC.

The table lists this clonotype with a few counts. This chain joins TRBV28 and TRBJ2-1, with D possibly being TRBD2 (5 bases). V was clipped by 6 bases and J by 4 bases, with 19 bases between them. The CDR3 sequence is 16 residues long. Germline CDR1 reads MDHEN; CDR2 reads SYDVKM. The CDR3 DNA reads TGTGCCAGCAGGACCGGAGGCGGCAAAAGTTACAATGAGCAGTTCTTC. Residues: CASRTGGGKSYNEQFF.

This clonotype showed up just a few times. The chain joins TRBV30 to TRBJ2-5; no clear D gene. V gave up 4 bases and J gave up 0 bases, with 12 bases separating them. The CDR3 length is 14 residues. Looked up from germline, CDR1 is GTSNPN and CDR2 is SVGIG (reference sequence). This CDR3 reads CAWKSTVYQETQYF. The CDR3 region has the DNA TGTGCCTGGAAATCTACGGTGTACCAAGAGACCCAGTACTTC.

The rearrangement uses TRBV5-5 and TRBJ2-3, with D possibly matching TRBD1 (5 bases). Germline V lookup: CDR1 SGHKS, CDR2 YYEKEE (reference sequence). V was trimmed by 4 bases and J by 2 bases, leaving 14 bases between them. The CDR3 length is 15 residues. This CDR3 is CASSPRQGVTDTQYF. CDR3 in DNA: TGTGCCAGCAGCCCTCGGCAGGGTGTCACAGATACGCAGTATTTT.